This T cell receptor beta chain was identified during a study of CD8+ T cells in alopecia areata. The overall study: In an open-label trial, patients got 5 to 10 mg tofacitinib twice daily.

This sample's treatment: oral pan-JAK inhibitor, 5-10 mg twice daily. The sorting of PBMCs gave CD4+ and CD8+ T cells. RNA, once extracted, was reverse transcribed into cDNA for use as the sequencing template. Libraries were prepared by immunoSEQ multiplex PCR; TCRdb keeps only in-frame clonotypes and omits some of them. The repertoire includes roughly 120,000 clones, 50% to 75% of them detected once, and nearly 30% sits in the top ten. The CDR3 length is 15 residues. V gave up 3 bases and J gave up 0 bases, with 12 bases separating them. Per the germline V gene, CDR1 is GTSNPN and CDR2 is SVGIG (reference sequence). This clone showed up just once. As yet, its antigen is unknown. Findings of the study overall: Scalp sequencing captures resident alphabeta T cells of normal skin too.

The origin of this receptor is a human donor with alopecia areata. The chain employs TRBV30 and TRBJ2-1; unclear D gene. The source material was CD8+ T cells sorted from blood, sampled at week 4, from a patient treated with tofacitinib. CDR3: CAWRTSLDSYNEQFF. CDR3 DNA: TGTGCCTGGAGGACTTCTCTCGACTCCTACAATGAGCAGTTCTTC.